The clone carrying this T cell receptor beta chain was recorded many times. Its antigen is unknown. Because this beta chain is a stray read in a library intended to capture alpha chains, its abundance should not be given much weight. TCR cDNA molecules each carried a unique molecular identifier. MiXCR, applied by TCRdb to the 5' RACE reads, yields one record per CDR3 protein. The repertoire includes about 10,000 distinct CDR3 sequences, 5.5% to 7.5% of them detected once, and about 9.5% sits in the top ten. These data belong to a study of spatial heterogeneity in lung cancer. Study-wide results and caveats: The numbers of ubiquitous and regional expanded TCRs correlated with ubiquitous and regional nonsynonymous mutations, respectively. For expanded intratumoral alpha and beta TCRs, counts tracked tumor mutation counts.

Time point here: sample taken at primary tumor resection. Untreated early-stage non-small cell lung cancer patients, roughly 72 in total, were the donors. Tumor, nontumor lung or frozen PBMC supplied whole RNA that was sequenced unsorted. The specimen comprised lung tumor tissue, sampled at surgery. This clonotype was obtained from a male donor with early-stage non-small cell lung cancer.

CDR3 protein: CSASADGPNQPQHF. The CDR3 region has the DNA TGCAGTGCTAGCGCCGACGGTCCTAATCAGCCCCAGCATTTT. This rearrangement joins TRBV20-1 to TRBJ1-5; no clear D gene. The V gene's germline CDR1 is DFQATT and CDR2 SNEGSKA (reference sequence). Trimming cost V 3 bases and J 4 bases, with 13 bases left between them. CDR3 length equals 14 residues.